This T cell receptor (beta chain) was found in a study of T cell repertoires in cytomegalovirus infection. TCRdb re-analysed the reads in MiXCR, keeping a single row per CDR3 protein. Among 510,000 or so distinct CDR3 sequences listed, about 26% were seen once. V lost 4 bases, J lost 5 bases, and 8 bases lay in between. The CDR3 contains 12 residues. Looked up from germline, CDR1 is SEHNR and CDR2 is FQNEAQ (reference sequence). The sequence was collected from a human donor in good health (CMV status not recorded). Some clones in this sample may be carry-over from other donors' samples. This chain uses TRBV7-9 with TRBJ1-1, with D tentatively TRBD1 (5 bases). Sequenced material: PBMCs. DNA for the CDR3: TGTGCCAGCAGCTCCAGGGTTACTGAAGCTTTCTTT. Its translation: CASSSRVTEAFF.